The source of this T cell receptor beta chain is a study of PD-L1 blockade in urothelial cancer. This clone has only a few counts. Time point given: peripheral blood 6 weeks after treatment start. CDR1 is SGHAT, CDR2 FQNNGV, per germline. The length of the CDR3 is 14 residues. Deletions cut 5 bases from V and 7 bases from J, with 12 bases between. The repertoire was sequenced with immunoSEQ multiplex PCR; TCRdb's copy has only in-frame clones and lacks some. The sample lists tens of thousands of clones, about 88% seen once, with 24% in the top ten. The genes are TRBV11-2 and TRBJ1-6; a possible D gene is TRBD1 (5 bases). The clonotype comes from a man between 60 and 75 years old with urothelial cancer. The specimen comprised PBMCs, sampled around atezolizumab (anti-PD-L1) treatment. The CDR3 loop is CASSLDQGNSPLHF. In nucleotides, the CDR3 is TGTGCCAGCAGCCTCGACCAGGGAAATTCACCCCTCCACTTT.